The present TCR beta chain was sequenced within a study of T cells in tumors after PD-1 blockade. CDR1 is SGHRS and CDR2 is YFSETQ in the germline V gene. V lost 2 bases, J lost 3 bases, and 13 bases lay in between. This CDR3 has 15 residues. Measured with immunoSEQ multiplex PCR; TCRdb has only the in-frame clones, and not every one. The sample shows roughly 8,500 clones, roughly 69% of them seen only once. Template: tumor biopsy or peripheral blood genomic DNA, roughly 600-6,004 ng per sample. The chain is built from TRBV5-1 and TRBJ2-3, with TRBD1 as a possible D gene (5 bases). The sample consisted of tumor tissue, taken after anti-PD-1 treatment. The sequence was obtained from a human donor with basal cell carcinoma. The CDR3 DNA reads as TGCGCCAGCAGCTTAAGGGGCATATTGACAGATACGCAGTATTTT. The encoded protein is CASSLRGILTDTQYF. The entire variable domain, with the rest obtained from reference TRBV5-1 and TRBJ2-3, is as follows: KAGVTQTPRYLIKTRGQQVTLSCSPISGHRSVSWYQQTPGQGLQFLFEYFSETQRNKGNFPGRFSGRQFSNSRSEMNVSTLELGDSALYLCASSLRGILTDTQYFGPGTRLTVL.